The entry below gives a single T cell receptor (beta chain) sequence along with its context. What it binds is unknown. The donors were part of the approximately 120-subject validation cohort, which stood apart from the 666-subject first cohort. This specimen comes from a study of cytomegalovirus exposure and HLA in healthy donors. Whole-study results and caveats: Overall, around 150 TCR beta chains were annotated as cytomegalovirus-associated. In vitro confirmation showed three CMV-associated chains to be CMV antigen specific. In a later analysis, first-cohort TCR clusters were found to tend to co-occur in the approximately 110 validation repertoires.

The CDR3 runs to 15 residues. Germline trimming cut 1 base from V and 4 bases from J; bases unmatched to any gene: 3. The germline V gene has CDR1 SGHNT and CDR2 YYREEE (reference sequence). Here immunoSEQ multiplex PCR was the method, and the copy in TCRdb shows in-frame clones only, minus some. This sample has some 130,000 clones, with approximately 89% found just once. This chain connects TRBV5-4 to TRBJ1-4; TRBD1 matches 8 bases. This clonotype originated in a woman between 18 and 29 years old in good health and CMV-seronegative. The sample taken for sequencing was PBMCs. As DNA, the CDR3 is TGTGCCAGCAGCTTGCAGGGACAGGATAATGAAAAACTGTTTTTT. It codes for CASSLQGQDNEKLFF.